This record covers a single T cell receptor beta chain. No antigen is known for it. This sample is part of a study of shared clonotypes between healthy human individuals. Study context: The composition of the donors was a couple of women and a few men aged 18 to 49. General observations from the study: Rarefaction exposed incomplete sorted-subset sequencing despite large depth. When naive CD4 clonotypes were compared across a few donors, around 5% were shared.

Deep-level assay runs were performed. The repertoire was sequenced with immunoSEQ multiplex PCR; TCRdb's copy has only in-frame clones and lacks some. The repertoire includes more than 1.2 million clones, 98% of them detected once, and approximately 0.4% sits in the top ten. The sample was naive CD4+ T cells sorted from blood. Subset in this sample: CD45RA+ positively selected. The source is a man aged 25 to 40 in good health.

The CDR3 loop reads CASSFFWQGPDTQYF. The CDR3 DNA follows: TGTGCCAGCAGTTTTTTCTGGCAGGGGCCAGATACGCAGTATTTT. The chain uses TRBV28 and TRBJ2-3; TRBD1 is a possible D gene (6 bases). V was shortened by 3 bases and J by 4 bases, with 14 bases between the two germline ends. Germline CDR1 reads MDHEN; CDR2 reads SYDVKM. The CDR3 contains 15 residues.